This passage covers 16 T cell receptor beta chains from one sample sequenced in a study of cytomegalovirus exposure and HLA in healthy donors. This PCR relied on a set of 60 Vbeta primers and 13 Jbeta primers. Sequenced by immunoSEQ multiplex PCR; TCRdb stores in-frame clones only, minus some. The sample comprises over 100,000 clones, 77% of which are singletons, and roughly 9.7% rests with the top ten. The sequenced sample consisted of PBMCs. The receptor set was obtained from a man in his forties in good health and CMV-seropositive.

This chain joins TRBV18 and TRBJ1-1; the D is unclear. The germline CDR1 and CDR2 sequences are KGHSH and LQKENI. V lost 2 bases and J 1 base, leaving 11 bases between the germline ends. The CDR3 extends over 15 amino acids. In nucleotides, the CDR3 is TGTGCCAGCTCACCATTGGAGGGCGGGAACACTGAAGCTTTCTTT. It specifies CASSPLEGGNTEAFF.

This chain connects TRBV5-6 to TRBJ1-2; a possible D gene is TRBD1 (6 bases). The V gene's germline CDR1 is SGHDT and CDR2 YYEEEE. V was cut by 5 bases and J by 4 bases, with 12 bases left in between. The CDR3 runs 13 residues. The CDR3 sequence: CASSLDRTYGYTF. The CDR3 DNA reads as TGTGCCAGCAGTCTGGACAGAACCTATGGCTACACCTTC.

The V gene is TRBV19, the J gene TRBJ2-1, with D unresolved. V lost 4 bases to trimming and J lost 0 bases, with 10 bases between them. The CDR3 sequence is 15 residues long. Germline CDR1 and CDR2: LNHDA and SQIVND (reference sequence). The chain's CDR3 is CASSRYSDSYNEQFF. DNA of the CDR3: TGTGCCAGTAGTAGATACAGTGACTCCTACAATGAGCAGTTCTTC.

The J gene is TRBJ1-6, the V gene TRBV7-9; 7 positions match TRBD1. The CDR3 contains 16 residues. The V segment lost 5 bases and the J segment 5 bases; nucleotides outside the gene matches: 9. From germline, CDR1 is SEHNR and CDR2 FQNEAQ (reference sequence). This chain's CDR3 is CASSPSGTVNNSPLHF. DNA of the CDR3: TGTGCCAGCAGCCCGTCCGGGACAGTGAATAATTCACCCCTCCACTTT.

The gene calls are TRBV4-3 and TRBJ2-7, with D hard to call. V lost 1 base, J lost 3 bases, and 10 bases lay in between. CDR3 length equals 14 residues. Germline values: CDR1 LGHNA, CDR2 YSLEER. The CDR3 bases are TGCGCCAGCAGCCAAGGGGCGAGTGTCTACGAGCAGTACTTC. Translated, it gives CASSQGASVYEQYF.

This clone is a singleton in its sample. The V gene is TRBV7-2, the J gene TRBJ1-6, with no clear D. The V and J ends lost 1 base and 0 bases respectively, with 10 bases between them. CDR3 length equals 17 residues. CDR1 and CDR2 from the germline V gene are SGHTA and FQGNSA. The CDR3 DNA sequence: TGTGCCAGCAGCTTAGTTGCGGCTAGCTCCTATAATTCACCCCTCCACTTT. This gives the protein CASSLVAASSYNSPLHF.

This clone appeared a single time. The DNA of the CDR3 is TGCAGCGGGAGGGAAATTAACACTGAAGCTTTCTTT. Its protein is CSGREINTEAFF. The J gene is TRBJ1-1, the V gene TRBV29-1; D is uncertain. CDR1 and CDR2 (germline): SQVTM, ANQGSEA. The CDR3 spans 12 residues. Trimming cost V 7 bases and J 2 bases, with 11 bases left between them.

This clone was counted a few times. The rearrangement joins TRBV5-1 to TRBJ2-5; tentative D call: TRBD2 (6 bases). V lost 4 bases to trimming and J lost 4 bases, with 14 bases between them. CDR3 length equals 14 residues. Germline-derived CDR1 and CDR2 are SGHRS and YFSETQ. CDR3 DNA sequence: TGCGCCAGCAGCCGCGGGACGCCGGGAGAGACCCAGTACTTC. Its protein is CASSRGTPGETQYF.

The chain has TRBV7-9 and TRBJ2-6; 10 bases fit TRBD1. The J segment lost 4 bases and the V segment lost 4 bases, leaving 7 bases of the junction unmatched. The CDR3 runs to 17 residues. Germline V gene data show CDR1 as SEHNR and CDR2 as FQNEAQ (reference sequence). CDR3 region: CASSSPGQGTGANVLTF. The CDR3 coding sequence is TGTGCCAGCAGCTCCCCGGGACAGGGGACCGGGGCCAACGTCCTGACTTTC.

This clone was observed a few times. The genes are TRBV7-6 and TRBJ2-1; 12 bases are shared with TRBD2. CDR1 SGHVS and CDR2 FNYEAQ come from the germline V gene. The CDR3 length is 18 residues. After removal of 2 bases from V and 4 bases from J, the junction contained 9 bases not matched to a gene. DNA of the CDR3: TGTGCCAGCAGCTTAAAGGCTAGCGGGGGGGCCGATTACAATGAGCAGTTCTTC. Translated, it gives CASSLKASGGADYNEQFF. Drawing the rest from reference TRBV7-6 and TRBJ2-1, the complete variable domain is GAGVSQSPRYKVTKRGQDVALRCDPISGHVSLYWYRQALGQGPEFLTYFNYEAQQDKSGLPNDRFSAERPEGSISTLTIQRTEQRDSAMYRCASSLKASGGADYNEQFFGPGTRLTVL.

This clone turned up a few times. The chain carries TRBV18 and TRBJ1-1, with 8 positions matching TRBD1. J gave up 4 bases and V 3 bases, and 7 bases lay outside the gene matches. The CDR3 covers 15 residues. Germline lookup yields CDR1 KGHSH and CDR2 LQKENI. The DNA of the CDR3 is TGTGCCAGCTCACCTACCAGGGGGCCAGGCACTGAAGCTTTCTTT. This encodes CASSPTRGPGTEAFF. Full variable domain (rest looked up from reference TRBV18 and TRBJ1-1): NAGVMQNPRHLVRRRGQEARLRCSPMKGHSHVYWYRQLPEEGLKFMVYLQKENIIDESGMPKERFSAEFPKEGPSILRIQQVVRGDSAAYFCASSPTRGPGTEAFFGQGTRLTVV.

The count of this clone is one. V and J are TRBV6-5 and TRBJ1-2, with D hard to call. Per the germline V gene, CDR1 is MNHEY and CDR2 is SVGAGI. The CDR3 has 14 amino acids. V lost 4 bases and J 8 bases, leaving 17 bases between the germline ends. The CDR3 spells CASSLRRAGRGYTF. CDR3 nucleotides: TGTGCCAGCAGTTTACGGAGGGCAGGACGCGGCTACACCTTC.

The V call is TRBV29-1, the J call TRBJ1-2; the D is unclear. Germline lookup yields CDR1 SQVTM and CDR2 ANQGSEA. The CDR3 has 11 residues. V lost 5 bases to trimming and J lost 3 bases, with 7 bases between them. The CDR3 coding sequence is TGCAGCGTTTTGGCGGACTATGGCTACACCTTC. It translates to CSVLADYGYTF.

The rearrangement uses TRBV7-2 and TRBJ2-3; a possible D gene is TRBD2 (7 bases). The CDR3 is made up of 16 amino acids. Looked up from germline, CDR1 is SGHTA and CDR2 is FQGNSA. V lost 3 bases and J 2 bases, leaving 15 bases between the germline ends. CDR3 residues: CASSFRLGGATDTQYF. The CDR3 bases are TGTGCCAGCAGCTTTAGGTTAGGGGGGGCCACAGATACGCAGTATTTT.

This clone was recorded only once. This chain joins TRBV11-2 and TRBJ1-2; D gene ambiguous. The V end lost 1 base, the J end lost 8 bases, and 8 bases lay between the germline ends. The CDR3 has 12 residues. Germline lookup yields CDR1 SGHAT and CDR2 FQNNGV. This chain's CDR3 is CASSLGTGGYTF. The CDR3 nucleotides read TGTGCCAGCAGCTTAGGAACGGGGGGCTACACCTTC.

This clone appeared a few times. The genes are TRBV9 and TRBJ2-7; D gene unclear. CDR3 size: 14 residues. Germline loops: CDR1 SGDLS, CDR2 YYNGEE. V lost 0 bases and J lost 1, with 8 bases in between. In nucleotides, the CDR3 is TGTGCCAGCAGCGTAGGCCACAGATCCTACGAGCAGTACTTC. It translates to CASSVGHRSYEQYF.